This T cell receptor beta chain was identified in a study of blood T cells in healthy people across ages. Broader study findings: The study regarded diversity estimates from one million T cells as underestimates. Per million T cells, TCR beta diversity dropped roughly linearly as age increased.

Worth noting for this clonotype: Its antigen is not identified.

With a J-beta primer mix and a sample-barcoded 5' primer, a second PCR ran about 7 to 11 cycles. TCRdb ran MiXCR on the 5' RACE reads and lists one entry per CDR3 protein. In the table there are about 540,000 distinct CDR3 sequences, more than 20% of which are singletons. Each sample yielded at least 6.5 million isolated PBMCs. Total RNA was extracted at no less than 5 micrograms per sample. V shed 10 bases and J shed 0 bases, with 10 bases lying between them. The CDR3 runs to 14 residues. These sequences were also reported in another study, on T cells of mothers and their children.

Source material: blood. The rearrangement links TRBV12-3 or TRBV12-4 to TRBJ2-6, with D uncertain. The source is a boy between 5 and 17 years old in good health. The CDR3 region is CATHRASGANVLTF. CDR3 coding DNA: TGTGCCACCCACAGAGCCTCTGGGGCCAACGTCCTGACTTTC.